This T cell receptor beta chain came from a study of T cells expressing NK-cell markers. Germline CDR1 reads SGHRS; CDR2 reads YFSETQ. There are 14 residues in the CDR3. From its re-call of the 5' RACE reads, TCRdb lists each CDR3 protein once, without DNA. The sample table sets out 140,000 to 150,000 distinct CDR3 sequences. V usage is TRBV5-1 and J usage is TRBJ1-1; TCRdb's D gene call, TRBD1, goes unchecked for lack of DNA. Material for sequencing was blood T cells: a sorted CD56 or NKG2C T cell subset, CD4+ or CD8+ T cells, or bulk PBMC T cells (not recorded which). The sequence was collected from a man aged 18 to 29 in good health. The CDR3 spells CASSLRQGRTEAFF.